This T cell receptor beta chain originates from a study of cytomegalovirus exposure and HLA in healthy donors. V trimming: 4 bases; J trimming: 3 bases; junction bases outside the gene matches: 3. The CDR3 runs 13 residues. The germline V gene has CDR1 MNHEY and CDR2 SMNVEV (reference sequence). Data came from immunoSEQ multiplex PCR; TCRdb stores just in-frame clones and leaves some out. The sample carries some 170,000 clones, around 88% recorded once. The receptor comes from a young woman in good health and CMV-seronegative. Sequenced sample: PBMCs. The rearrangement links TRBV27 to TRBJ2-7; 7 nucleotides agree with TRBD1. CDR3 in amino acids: CASSSGQSYEQYF. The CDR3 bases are TGTGCCAGCAGTTCGGGACAGAGCTACGAGCAGTACTTC.